This T cell receptor beta chain emerged from a study of T-cell memory formation after mild COVID-19. Background on the study: TCR clusters mostly belonged to single donors.

Each CDR3 protein gets one entry after TCRdb re-called the 5' RACE reads with MiXCR. This sample has about 560,000 distinct CDR3 sequences, with about a fifth found just once. This CDR3 is built from 14 residues. CDR1 is SGHAT and CDR2 is FQNNGV in the germline V gene. About this clonotype: This could be a read error, since a much larger clone is one nucleotide away.

What was sequenced was PBMCs or a T cell subset sorted from them (not recorded which). V gene TRBV11-2 combines with J gene TRBJ1-1; no firm D call. The TCR sequence derives from an adult woman who had mild COVID-19 (a few samples of this study predate the infection). Cell type and time point are not known. In DNA form, the CDR3 reads TGTGCCAGCAGCTTAGGTCCCGTGAACACTCAAGCTTTCTTT. It yields the protein CASSLGPVNTQAFF.